This record covers a single TCR beta chain. Antigen: not known. Assay: immunoSEQ multiplex PCR; the TCRdb copy retains only in-frame clones and omits some. Of approximately 130,000 clones listed, about 93% are singletons. This CDR3 has 14 amino acids. The germline gives CDR1 SNHLY, CDR2 FYNNEI. V was clipped by 5 bases and J by 8 bases, with 15 bases between them. The data originate from a study of T cell responses to AZD1222 COVID-19 vaccine. Study-wide background: Second-dose schedules of about 4 or about 12 weeks were combined.

Study results and limitations: There were vaccine-associated CD4 TCRs across spike, dominant at 160-218 and 743-854. Females made up more of the donors, who were largely white British, and clonal diversity may have come out too low. A reported finding is that nearly half of spike-specific TCRs target unmutated variant regions.

J is TRBJ1-4 and V is TRBV2; D may be TRBD1 (5 bases). The TCR comes from an adult in good health. Sequences were derived from peripheral blood, sampled on day 0 of AZD1222 vaccination. The CDR3 loop reads CASSSDSSQEKLFF. CDR3 nucleotides: TGTGCCAGCAGTTCCGACAGCAGTCAGGAAAAACTGTTTTTT.